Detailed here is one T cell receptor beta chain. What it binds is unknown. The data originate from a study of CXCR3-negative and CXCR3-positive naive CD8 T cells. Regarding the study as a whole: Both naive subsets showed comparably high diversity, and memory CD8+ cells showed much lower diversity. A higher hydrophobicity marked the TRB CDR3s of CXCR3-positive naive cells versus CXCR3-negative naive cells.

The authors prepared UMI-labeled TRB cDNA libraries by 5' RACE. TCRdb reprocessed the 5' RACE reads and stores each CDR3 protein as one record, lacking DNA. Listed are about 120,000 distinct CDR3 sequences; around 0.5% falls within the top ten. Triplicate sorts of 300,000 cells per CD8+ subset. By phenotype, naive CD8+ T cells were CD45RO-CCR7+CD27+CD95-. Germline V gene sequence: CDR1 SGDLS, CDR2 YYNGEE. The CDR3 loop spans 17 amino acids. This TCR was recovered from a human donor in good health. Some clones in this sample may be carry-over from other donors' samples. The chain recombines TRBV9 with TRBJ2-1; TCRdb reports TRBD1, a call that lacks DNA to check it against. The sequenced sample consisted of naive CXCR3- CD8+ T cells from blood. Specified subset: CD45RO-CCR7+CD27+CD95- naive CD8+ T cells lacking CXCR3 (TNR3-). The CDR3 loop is CASSVLDTPGPQREQFF.